This T cell receptor beta chain was retrieved from a study of low-dose radiotherapy and immunotherapy resistance in tumors. This CDR3 is 14 amino acids long. Germline loops: CDR1 PRHDT, CDR2 FYEKMQ (reference sequence). Primers targeting TRAV and TRBV primed first-strand cDNA, covering alpha and beta chains. The PCR that amplified TCRs ran for approximately 20 cycles, relying on a constant-region primer and a V-primer adapter. TCRdb reanalysed the reads using MiXCR and keeps one entry per CDR3 protein. This table holds tens of thousands of distinct CDR3 sequences, around a fifth found once. Noted time point: after trial treatment. Treatment meaning: LDRT plus nivolumab, ipilimumab, low-dose cyclophosphamide and aspirin (RACIN trial). The sample holds a few counts of this clonotype. One junction end disagrees with the germline gene, perhaps due to a read error.

The V and J genes are TRBV13 and TRBJ2-1, with 8 bases identical to TRBD2. This sequence was found in a female donor with ovarian cancer. The starting material was PBMCs, obtained after low-dose radiotherapy plus immunotherapy. The CDR3 DNA sequence: TGTGCCAGCAGCCTAGGGACTAGCTACAATGAGCAGTTCTTC. This codes for CASSLGTSYNEQFF. The entire variable domain, with the rest obtained from reference TRBV13 and TRBJ2-1, is as follows: AAGVIQSPRHLIKEKRETATLKCYPIPRHDTVYWYQQGPGQDPQFLISFYEKMQSDKGSIPDRFSAQQFSDYHSELNMSSLELGDSALYFCASSLGTSYNEQFFGPGTRLTVL.